This TCR beta chain was captured in a study of T cells in Graves' hyperthyroidism and ophthalmopathy. This CDR3 contains 15 residues. Germline V lookup: CDR1 SEHNR, CDR2 FQNEAQ (reference sequence). V shed 4 bases, J shed 4 bases, and the junction held 6 bases outside the gene matches. The CDR3 regions of TCR beta were amplified from RNA transcripts. RT-PCR in the first round (using the HTBI primer set) targeted the TCR CDR3. One entry per CDR3 protein, called by TCRdb with MiXCR from the multiplex PCR reads. The table lists 500,000 or so distinct CDR3 sequences, about 16% of them singletons. V usage is TRBV7-9 and J usage is TRBJ2-1, with 8 bases that match TRBD1. This clonotype was obtained from a young woman with Graves' ophthalmopathy. What was sequenced was blood. CDR3 protein: CASSWMTGDYNEQFF. For the CDR3, the DNA is TGTGCCAGCAGCTGGATGACAGGGGATTACAATGAGCAGTTCTTC.